This entry is about one T cell receptor beta chain. Its specificity is not known. These data belong to a study of cytomegalovirus exposure and HLA in healthy donors. Broader study findings: A later analysis found most CMV-associated TCR beta chains apparently HLA-restricted. Within an earlier analysis, most TCR beta V segments proved productive either about 90% or about 30% of the time.

Germline CDR1 and CDR2: LGHNA and YNFKEQ. The CDR3 totals 16 residues. The V segment lost 1 base and the J segment 6 bases; nucleotides outside the gene matches: 7. PCR primers comprised 60 Vbeta and 13 Jbeta primers. Using immunoSEQ multiplex PCR, the repertoire was profiled, and TCRdb retains in-frame clones only, with some absent. The table shows approximately 150,000 clones, with roughly 80% occurring only once. The sequenced material came from PBMCs. The TCR was taken from a woman aged 40 to 49 in good health and CMV-seropositive. The chain links TRBV4-2 to TRBJ2-4; 9 bases are shared with TRBD1. CDR3: CASSQGGPGQGNIQYF. The DNA for the CDR3 is TGTGCCAGCAGCCAAGGGGGACCGGGACAGGGAAACATTCAGTACTTC.